The clone carrying this T cell receptor beta chain occurred many times. The CDR3 totals 14 residues. V lost 5 bases and J lost 0, with 10 bases in between. Arm-PCR of CDR3 regions with iRepertoire HTBI primers generated TCR beta libraries. Original analysis: Identified across the samples were 60 to 70 TRBV segments and about 15 TRBJ segments. TCRdb used MiXCR to reprocess the multiplex PCR reads, holding one entry per CDR3 protein. These V and J calls originate from TCRdb's pipeline instead of the authors' own analysis. Of some 370,000 distinct CDR3 sequences in the sample, 10% to 15% were seen once. The entry originates in a study of regulatory T cells in long-lasting Graves disease. As for time point: newly diagnosed GD, antithyroid drugs for less than 3 months. RNA isolated from PBMCs was used to make the TCR library. The data also belong to a second study, concerning T cells in Graves' hyperthyroidism and ophthalmopathy.

J is TRBJ1-1 and V is TRBV12-3 or TRBV12-4; a weak D match, TRBD1 (5 bases). This receptor was identified in a woman aged 18-30 years with Graves disease. Sequenced here: peripheral blood mononuclear cells (PBMCs), sampled at new diagnosis, from a patient treated with antithyroid drugs. CDR3 nucleotide sequence: TGTGCCAGCAGTGGAGGGGCTGTGAACACTGAAGCTTTCTTT. This translates into CASSGGAVNTEAFF.